This TCR beta chain was retrieved from a study of shared clonotypes between healthy human individuals. Division of CD4+ cells produced a CD45RA+ naive subset and a CD45RA-negative memory subset. The sample holds a few counts of this clone. The antigen remains unidentified. The table came from immunoSEQ multiplex PCR; TCRdb's copy has only in-frame clones and leaves some out. The table shows 550,000 to 700,000 clones, with around 73% occurring only once. Study results and caveats: A handful of donors held about 5% of naive CD4 clonotypes in common.

The TCR was taken from a young woman in good health. Material for sequencing was memory CD4+ T cells sorted from blood. Subset meaning: CD45RA-negative fraction.

The CDR3 sequence: CASSVDGYGYTF. Here the CDR3 DNA reads TGTGCCAGCAGCGTAGATGGCTATGGCTACACCTTC. The chain has TRBV9 and TRBJ1-2; D uncertain. The CDR3 has 12 residues. The ends were cut back, 0 bases at V and 4 bases at J, with 4 bases in the middle. Per germline, CDR1 SGDLS and CDR2 YYNGEE.